What follows are 11 T cell receptor beta chains derived from one specimen sequenced in a study of T cells after yellow fever vaccination (dated by TCRdb to the late 2010s). Library prep was done by 5' RACE. Sequencing relied on an Illumina HiSeq 2500. The public reads were run again by TCRdb, first through fastp at Q25 and then through MiXCR, and only productive beta chains were kept. One record per CDR3 amino acid sequence lists the most common genes and DNA. In this sample the table shows about 240,000 distinct CDR3 sequences, less than 9% of which occur a single time. Together, the top ten hold 0.65% to 0.9% of the sample. Explained via the paper, the treatment or condition label denotes: live attenuated yellow fever vaccine strain. The sample here was CD4+ T cells sorted from PBMCs, taken 15 days after the yellow fever booster vaccination. The source of these receptors is a man aged 30 to 45 who received the YFV17D yellow fever vaccine.

The chain joins TRBV20-1 to TRBJ2-1; TRBD1 aligns across 12 bases. The germline CDR1 and CDR2 sequences are DFQATT and SNEGSKA (reference sequence). With 8 bases clipped from V and 7 bases from J, the junction kept 6 bases outside the gene matches. There are 13 residues in the CDR3. The CDR3 DNA reads as TGCAGTCCAACGGGACAGGGGGCTAATGAGCAGTTCTTC. Its protein is CSPTGQGANEQFF.

This clonotype has a handful of counts. The chain recombines TRBV5-1 with TRBJ2-5; D gene ambiguous. Germline V gene lookup returns CDR1 SGHRS and CDR2 YFSETQ. Trimming pared 4 bases from V and 4 bases from J, leaving 14 bases between. There are 14 residues in the CDR3. For the CDR3, the DNA is TGCGCCAGCAGCAAGGACGAATCGGGAGAGACCCAGTACTTC. It encodes CASSKDESGETQYF. The full variable domain, in which reference TRBV5-1 and TRBJ2-5 provide the parts outside the CDR3, is KAGVTQTPRYLIKTRGQQVTLSCSPISGHRSVSWYQQTPGQGLQFLFEYFSETQRNKGNFPGRFSGRQFSNSRSEMNVSTLELGDSALYLCASSKDESGETQYFGPGTRLLVL.

The chain recombines TRBV7-9 with TRBJ1-1; the match to TRBD1 covers 7 bases. The CDR3 is made up of 15 amino acids. V lost 6 bases to trimming and J lost 0 bases; unmatched junction nucleotides: 7. In germline, CDR1 is SEHNR, CDR2 FQNEAQ (reference sequence). CDR3 loop: CASRRGTDMNTEAFF. The CDR3 DNA reads TGTGCCAGCAGGAGGGGGACAGACATGAACACTGAAGCTTTCTTT.

V usage is TRBV7-2 and J usage is TRBJ1-5; no reliable D call. The CDR3 has 13 amino acids. CDR1 SGHTA and CDR2 FQGNSA come from the germline V gene. V lost 2 bases, J lost 7 bases, and 9 bases lay in between. CDR3 protein: CASSLTTAQPQHF. The CDR3 nucleotides read TGTGCCAGCAGCTTAACGACCGCGCAGCCCCAGCATTTT.

This clonotype came up a few times. The chain couples TRBV7-2 to TRBJ2-3; D may be TRBD2 (6 bases). V was shortened by 1 base and J by 10 bases, with 9 bases between the two germline ends. This CDR3 contains 12 residues. The germline gives CDR1 SGHTA, CDR2 FQGNSA. CDR3 bases: TGTGCCAGCAGCTTAGTCAGGGAGGCGCAGTATTTT. This codes for CASSLVREAQYF.

This rearrangement joins TRBV29-1 to TRBJ2-1; 7 bases match TRBD2. This CDR3 comprises 16 residues. Per the germline V gene, CDR1 is SQVTM and CDR2 is ANQGSEA. With 1 base clipped from V and 0 bases from J, the junction kept 6 bases outside the gene matches. CDR3 DNA: TGCAGCGTTGAAGTAGGAGGCGGGAGCTCCTACAATGAGCAGTTCTTC. This translates into CSVEVGGGSSYNEQFF.

This clonotype appeared many times. This chain links TRBV7-9 with TRBJ2-7, with D hard to call. This CDR3 has 14 residues. The V gene's germline CDR1 is SEHNR and CDR2 FQNEAQ (reference sequence). The V end lost 2 bases, the J end lost 2 bases, and 10 bases lay between the germline ends. The CDR3 sequence: CASSLSASTYEQYF. For the CDR3, the DNA is TGTGCCAGCAGCTTATCAGCGTCTACCTACGAGCAGTACTTC. Variable domain in full (rest from reference TRBV7-9 and TRBJ2-7): DTGVSQNPRHKITKRGQNVTFRCDPISEHNRLYWYRQTLGQGPEFLTYFQNEAQLEKSRLLSDRFSAERPKGSFSTLEIQRTEQGDSAMYLCASSLSASTYEQYFGPGTRLTVT.

The sample holds many counts of this clonotype. The chain joins TRBV4-3 to TRBJ2-2, with 7 bases aligning to TRBD2. In germline, CDR1 is LGHNA, CDR2 YSLEER. The trim removed 2 bases at V and 4 bases at J, leaving 13 bases unmatched. The CDR3 is made up of 18 amino acids. The CDR3 here is CASSQSLPLGRITGELFF. CDR3 bases: TGCGCCAGCAGCCAAAGCCTTCCCCTCGGGAGGATCACCGGGGAGCTGTTTTTT.

V is TRBV20-1 and J is TRBJ2-3; D is unclear. V was pared by 6 bases and J by 6 bases, with 13 bases between. There are 12 residues in the CDR3. The germline V gene has CDR1 DFQATT and CDR2 SNEGSKA (reference sequence). This CDR3 reads CSAGKGPDTQYF. The CDR3 coding sequence is TGCAGTGCGGGCAAGGGTCCTGATACGCAGTATTTT.

Only a few counts were recorded for this clonotype. V gene TRBV12-3 or TRBV12-4 combines with J gene TRBJ2-1, with TRBD2 as a possible D gene (6 bases). V was trimmed by 2 bases and J by 4 bases, leaving 15 bases between them. The CDR3 is 16 amino acids. This chain's CDR3 is CASSLRLGSSYNEQFF. The CDR3 DNA follows: TGTGCCAGCAGTTTACGACTCGGGAGTTCTTACAATGAGCAGTTCTTC.

V gene TRBV12-3 or TRBV12-4 combines with J gene TRBJ1-6, with D maybe TRBD1 (6 bases). The V gene lost 9 bases and the J gene lost 3 bases, with 12 bases spanning the gap. This CDR3 has 14 amino acids. The CDR3 coding sequence is TGTGCCAGTACAGGGCCCGGCTATAATTCACCCCTCCACTTT. Protein product: CASTGPGYNSPLHF.